Below are 21 T cell receptor beta chains sequenced from a single sample in a study of T cell responses to AZD1222 COVID-19 vaccine. The protocol was immunoSEQ multiplex PCR, while the TCRdb copy is restricted to in-frame clones and leaves out a portion. In the table there are 130,000 or so clones, about nine tenths of which are singletons. Here the sequenced sample was peripheral blood, taken on day 0 of AZD1222 vaccination. These receptors all stem from an adult in good health.

The CDR3 bases are TGTGCCAGCAGCTTTGACGGAGGCACTGAAGCTTTCTTT. Translation: CASSFDGGTEAFF. V usage is TRBV11-2 and J usage is TRBJ1-1; D is unclear. The germline V gene has CDR1 SGHAT and CDR2 FQNNGV. Trimming took off 3 bases at V and 4 bases at J, with 9 bases between the two ends. The CDR3 spans 13 residues.

The chain couples TRBV5-1 to TRBJ2-7; D may match TRBD1 or TRBD2 (5 bases each). This CDR3 contains 15 residues. Between the trimmed V and J ends, which lost 4 bases and 3 bases, there was a span of 17 bases. Germline loops: CDR1 SGHRS, CDR2 YFSETQ. The CDR3 region has the DNA TGCGCCAGCAGCCTATCCCCGGGACGGGACTACGAGCAGTACTTC. Protein product: CASSLSPGRDYEQYF.

V is TRBV30 and J is TRBJ1-3; possible D gene TRBD1, 5 bases. Trimming cost V 3 bases and J 4 bases, with 10 bases left between them. This CDR3 contains 13 residues. Germline CDR1 reads GTSNPN; CDR2 reads SVGIG (reference sequence). CDR3 amino acids: CAWRRGSGNTIYF. The CDR3 DNA is TGTGCCTGGAGGAGGGGATCGGGAAACACCATATATTTT.

The CDR3, as DNA: TGTGCCAGTAGCCAGACGGGACAGATTAGCTCCTACAATGAGCAGTTCTTC. It yields the protein CASSQTGQISSYNEQFF. This chain joins TRBV19 and TRBJ2-1; 7 nucleotides align to TRBD1. The CDR3 is 17 amino acids. With V trimmed by 6 bases and J by 0 bases, 11 bases remained unmatched. Germline V gene lookup returns CDR1 LNHDA and CDR2 SQIVND (reference sequence).

V gene TRBV7-8 combines with J gene TRBJ2-5, with TRBD1 identical over 7 bases. CDR3 length: 15 amino acids. The germline V gene encodes CDR1 SGHVS and CDR2 FQNEAQ. Germline trimming cut 4 bases from V and 5 bases from J; bases unmatched to any gene: 10. CDR3 sequence (DNA): TGTGCCAGCAGCTCTACCCAGGGGGTAGGGGAGACCCAGTACTTC. This codes for CASSSTQGVGETQYF.

The gene calls are TRBV11-2 and TRBJ2-7; possible D gene TRBD1, 6 bases. Germline V gene data show CDR1 as SGHAT and CDR2 as FQNNGV. V gave up 3 bases and J gave up 2 bases, with 11 bases separating them. This CDR3 is 14 amino acids long. CDR3 in amino acids: CASSFGAGAYEQYF. CDR3 in DNA: TGTGCCAGCAGCTTTGGGGCAGGGGCCTACGAGCAGTACTTC.

This sequence joins TRBV6-5 and TRBJ1-1; TRBD1 might be the D (6 bases). V gave up 5 bases and J gave up 6 bases, with 13 bases separating them. Germline lookup yields CDR1 MNHEY and CDR2 SVGAGI. This CDR3 is built from 13 residues. The CDR3 bases are TGTGCCAGCAGTCGGGATGGGGGCTCTGAAGCTTTCTTT. This gives the protein CASSRDGGSEAFF.

The table lists this clone with a count of one. This chain joins TRBV19 and TRBJ2-4; D remains ambiguous. Germline values: CDR1 LNHDA, CDR2 SQIVND (reference sequence). The CDR3 spans 15 residues. V gave up 1 base and J gave up 0 bases, with 7 bases separating them. The CDR3 here is CASSIVGIAKNIQYF. CDR3 nucleotide sequence: TGTGCCAGTAGTATAGTAGGAATAGCCAAAAACATTCAGTACTTC.

A few counts support this clone. The V call is TRBV5-1, the J call TRBJ2-2; 7 bases are a match to TRBD2. The CDR3 extends over 14 amino acids. Trimming cost V 4 bases and J 4 bases; bases outside gene matches: 4. CDR1 and CDR2 (germline): SGHRS, YFSETQ. In DNA form, the CDR3 reads TGCGCCAGCAGCGGGGGGGAGCTCACCGGGGAGCTGTTTTTT. Protein product: CASSGGELTGELFF.

The chain links TRBV28 to TRBJ1-6; D is undetermined. Germline CDR1 MDHEN, CDR2 SYDVKM. The CDR3 has 14 amino acids. Trimming removed 4 bases from V and 6 bases from J, with 10 bases in between. The CDR3 protein is CASSSPGTNSPLHF. CDR3 in DNA: TGTGCCAGCAGTTCCCCAGGTACTAATTCACCCCTCCACTTT. The complete variable domain, with remaining parts taken from reference TRBV28 and TRBJ1-6, reads DVKVTQSSRYLVKRTGEKVFLECVQDMDHENMFWYRQDPGLGLRLIYFSYDVKMKEKGDIPEGYSVSREKKERFSLILESASTNQTSMYLCASSSPGTNSPLHFGNGTRLTVT.

This chain uses TRBV5-4 with TRBJ2-7; either TRBD1 or TRBD2 may fit D (5 bases each). The CDR3 totals 15 residues. The V end was cut by 1 base, the J end by 4 bases, with 15 bases between. Germline CDR1 is SGHNT and CDR2 is YYREEE (reference sequence). The CDR3 region has the DNA TGTGCCAGCAGCTTGACTTCGGCAGGGAGTTACGAGCAGTACTTC. This codes for CASSLTSAGSYEQYF.

The V call is TRBV7-2, the J call TRBJ2-1; TRBD2 aligns across 8 bases. V lost 6 bases to trimming and J lost 4 bases; unmatched junction nucleotides: 11. Germline lookup yields CDR1 SGHTA and CDR2 FQGNSA. This CDR3 has 16 residues. Here the CDR3 reads CASRYGAGALYNEQFF. The CDR3 region has the DNA TGTGCCAGCAGATATGGAGCGGGGGCCTTATACAATGAGCAGTTCTTC. The full variable domain, rest sourced from reference TRBV7-2 and TRBJ2-1, is GAGVSQSPSNKVTEKGKDVELRCDPISGHTALYWYRQSLGQGLEFLIYFQGNSAPDKSGLPSDRFSAERTGGSVSTLTIQRTQQEDSAVYLCASRYGAGALYNEQFFGPGTRLTVL.

The chain combines TRBV6-5 with TRBJ2-7; weak D call: TRBD1 (7 bases). There are 13 residues in the CDR3. Germline V gene sequence: CDR1 MNHEY, CDR2 SVGAGI. V was clipped by 7 bases and J by 2 bases, with 12 bases between them. The DNA of the CDR3 is TGTGCCAGCAAGGCGGGGACAGCCTACGAGCAGTACTTC. It specifies CASKAGTAYEQYF.

This chain joins TRBV7-2 and TRBJ2-7; perhaps TRBD2 as D (6 bases). V lost 5 bases and J lost 0, with 14 bases in between. CDR1 and CDR2 (germline): SGHTA, FQGNSA. The CDR3 consists of 15 residues. The CDR3 spells CASSLTGLSSYEQYF. The DNA for the CDR3 is TGTGCCAGCAGCCTTACGGGACTGAGCTCCTACGAGCAGTACTTC.

Only one count was recorded for this clone. The chain carries TRBV2 and TRBJ2-7; 8 nucleotides match TRBD2. CDR3 length: 13 amino acids. After removal of 11 bases from V and 1 base from J, the junction contained 7 bases not matched to a gene. Germline CDR1 reads SNHLY; CDR2 reads FYNNEI. In DNA, the CDR3 is TGTGCCTCTACGCGCGGGGGGTCCTACGAGCAGTACTTC. Translation: CASTRGGSYEQYF.

CDR3 DNA: TGTGCCAGCAGCAGGGGCGGCGGGGAGCTGTTTTTT. Translation: CASSRGGGELFF. The chain carries TRBV2 and TRBJ2-2; D may be TRBD1 (6 bases). Germline V gene data show CDR1 as SNHLY and CDR2 as FYNNEI. The CDR3 has 12 residues. Trimming removed 6 bases at V and 7 bases at J, with 9 bases between.

The chain combines TRBV6-4 with TRBJ2-7, with 8 positions matching TRBD2. With V trimmed by 3 bases and J by 5 bases, 12 bases remained unmatched. The V gene's germline CDR1 is MRHNA and CDR2 SNTAGT. This CDR3 has 16 residues. As DNA, the CDR3 is TGTGCCAGCAGTGAGGACGGGGGGGCCCCATTTAACGAGCAGTACTTC. Protein: CASSEDGGAPFNEQYF.

V gene TRBV15 combines with J gene TRBJ1-4; D gene ambiguous. CDR3 length: 14 amino acids. Germline V gene data show CDR1 as LNHNV and CDR2 as YYDKDF (reference sequence). V dropped 0 bases and J dropped 13 bases, with 15 bases sitting between them. The CDR3 sequence is CATSRDTLTKVLFF. CDR3 bases: TGTGCCACCAGCAGAGATACTCTTACGAAAGTACTGTTTTTT. The full variable domain, rest sourced from reference TRBV15 and TRBJ1-4, is DAMVIQNPRYQVTQFGKPVTLSCSQTLNHNVMYWYQQKSSQAPKLLFHYYDKDFNNEADTPDNFQSRRPNTSFCFLDIRSPGLGDTAMYLCATSRDTLTKVLFFGSGTQLSVL.

V usage is TRBV5-4 and J usage is TRBJ2-5; D is unresolved. Trimming removed 3 bases at V and 1 base at J, with 7 bases between. The CDR3 runs 13 residues. CDR1 and CDR2 (germline): SGHNT, YYREEE (reference sequence). CDR3 protein: CASSYWAQETQYF. The DNA for the CDR3 is TGTGCCAGCAGCTATTGGGCCCAAGAGACCCAGTACTTC.

The V gene is TRBV18, the J gene TRBJ2-3; D gene uncertain. The CDR3 is 15 residues long. The ends were cut back, 1 base at V and 0 bases at J, with 8 bases in the middle. Germline V gene lookup returns CDR1 KGHSH and CDR2 LQKENI. The CDR3 here is CASSPHTASTDTQYF. The CDR3 DNA follows: TGTGCCAGCTCACCACATACTGCTAGCACAGATACGCAGTATTTT.

J is TRBJ2-7 and V is TRBV29-1; no reliable D call. The CDR3 is made up of 12 amino acids. Deletions cut 7 bases from V and 5 bases from J, with 15 bases between. Per germline, CDR1 SQVTM and CDR2 ANQGSEA. Here the CDR3 reads CSARAYGHEQYF. DNA for the CDR3: TGCAGCGCCCGCGCTTATGGGCACGAGCAGTACTTC.